This note documents a single T cell receptor beta chain sequence. Researchers ran the PCR with 60 Vbeta and 13 Jbeta primers. Libraries were prepared by immunoSEQ multiplex PCR; TCRdb keeps only in-frame clonotypes and omits some of them. The table includes some 130,000 clones, around 80% detected once. This specimen comes from a study of cytomegalovirus exposure and HLA in healthy donors. Study summary: HLA-typed donors were the source of 80 million to 90 million unique TCRs, which an early data release held.

The ends lost 3 bases at V and 2 bases at J; junction bases unmatched: 4. The CDR3 has 15 residues. In germline, CDR1 is SGDLS, CDR2 YYNGEE. Despite likely unrecorded immune exposures, the donors were nominally healthy at the time of sampling. The rearrangement uses TRBV9 and TRBJ2-2; TRBD2 aligns across 7 bases. The origin of this receptor is a man between 50 and 59 years old in good health and CMV-seronegative. Source material: PBMCs. The chain's CDR3 is CASSASGTNTGELFF. CDR3 coding DNA: TGTGCCAGCAGCGCCAGCGGGACTAACACCGGGGAGCTGTTTTTT.